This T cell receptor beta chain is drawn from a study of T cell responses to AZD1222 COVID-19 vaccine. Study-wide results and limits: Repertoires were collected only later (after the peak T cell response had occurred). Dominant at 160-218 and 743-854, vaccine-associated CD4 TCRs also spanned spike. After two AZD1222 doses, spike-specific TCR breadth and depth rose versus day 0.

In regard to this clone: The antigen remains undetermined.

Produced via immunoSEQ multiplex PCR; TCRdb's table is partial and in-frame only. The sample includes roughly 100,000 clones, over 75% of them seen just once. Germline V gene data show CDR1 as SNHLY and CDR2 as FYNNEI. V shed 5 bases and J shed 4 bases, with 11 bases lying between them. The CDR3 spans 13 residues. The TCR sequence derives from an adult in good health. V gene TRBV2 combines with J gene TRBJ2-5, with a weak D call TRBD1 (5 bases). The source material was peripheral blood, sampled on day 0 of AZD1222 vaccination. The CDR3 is CASSLRTRETQYF. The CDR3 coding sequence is TGTGCCAGCAGTTTACGGACACGAGAGACCCAGTACTTC.